The 8 T cell receptor beta chains reported below all come from one sample, sequenced in a study of OX40 agonist ivuxolimab in advanced cancers. Sequencing was performed with immunoSEQ multiplex PCR; in TCRdb, only in-frame clones are kept and a portion is missing. The data contain some 51,000 clones, around 88% of them seen just once; the ten biggest clones take up 12%. The sequences come from CD4+ or CD8+ T cells sorted from blood, collected in a trial of the OX40 agonist ivuxolimab. The origin of the receptors is an adult with an advanced solid tumor such as melanoma, head and neck, liver or kidney cancer.

This chain links TRBV7-9 with TRBJ1-2; 10 bases map to TRBD1. Trimming took 1 base from V and 4 from J; bases not matched to a gene: 6. The CDR3 runs to 16 residues. Germline CDR1 is SEHNR and CDR2 is FQNEAQ (reference sequence). The CDR3 coding sequence is TGTGCCAGCAGCTTAGTCCTGGGGACAGGGGTCTATGGCTACACCTTC. It codes for CASSLVLGTGVYGYTF.

The gene calls are TRBV9 and TRBJ2-7, with unresolved D. V was cut by 4 bases and J by 2 bases, with 16 bases left in between. The CDR3 consists of 15 residues. The germline V gene has CDR1 SGDLS and CDR2 YYNGEE. The CDR3 here is CASSSDPGPPYEQYF. The CDR3 nucleotides read TGTGCCAGCAGCTCAGACCCCGGTCCACCCTACGAGCAGTACTTC.

This clone was observed once. CDR3 nucleotide sequence: TGTGCCAGCAGCCCTGGCCAGGGGGTTTCCTACGAGCAGTACTTC. Amino acids: CASSPGQGVSYEQYF. J is TRBJ2-7 and V is TRBV7-3, with 7 nucleotides matching TRBD1. CDR1 and CDR2 from the germline V gene are SGHTA and FQGTGA. With V trimmed by 5 bases and J by 1 base, 8 bases remained unmatched. The CDR3 length is 15 residues. Supplemented by reference TRBV7-3 and TRBJ2-7, the full variable domain reads GAGVSQTPSNKVTEKGKYVELRCDPISGHTALYWYRQSLGQGPEFLIYFQGTGAADDSGLPNDRFFAVRPEGSVSTLKIQRTERGDSAVYLCASSPGQGVSYEQYFGPGTRLTVT.

The chain couples TRBV28 to TRBJ2-1; D remains ambiguous. Trimming took off 1 base at V and 7 bases at J, with 14 bases between the two ends. Germline CDR1 is MDHEN and CDR2 is SYDVKM. The CDR3 loop spans 15 amino acids. The CDR3 DNA is TGTGCCAGCAGTTTATCCCCCCCTGCCGTAAATGAGCAGTTCTTC. This gives the protein CASSLSPPAVNEQFF.

The J gene is TRBJ2-1, the V gene TRBV7-9, with D tentatively TRBD2 (5 bases). The CDR3 has 15 amino acids. V lost 5 bases to trimming and J lost 5 bases, with 16 bases between them. The germline gives CDR1 SEHNR, CDR2 FQNEAQ (reference sequence). CDR3 sequence (DNA): TGTGCCAGCAGCCATACGGGGTCGAAGGACAATGAGCAGTTCTTC. This encodes CASSHTGSKDNEQFF. The full variable domain, rest sourced from reference TRBV7-9 and TRBJ2-1, is DTGVSQNPRHKITKRGQNVTFRCDPISEHNRLYWYRQTLGQGPEFLTYFQNEAQLEKSRLLSDRFSAERPKGSFSTLEIQRTEQGDSAMYLCASSHTGSKDNEQFFGPGTRLTVL.

This chain uses TRBV2 with TRBJ1-1; weak D call: TRBD1 (5 bases). The CDR3 is 16 residues long. Per the germline V gene, CDR1 is SNHLY and CDR2 is FYNNEI. The V gene lost 2 bases and the J gene lost 5 bases, with 18 bases spanning the gap. The CDR3 coding sequence is TGTGCCAGCAGTGAATCTCTCTTAGGGGCAGGTACTGAAGCTTTCTTT. Protein product: CASSESLLGAGTEAFF.

This chain links TRBV7-9 with TRBJ2-3; the D gene is possibly TRBD2 (7 bases). Between the trimmed V and J ends, which lost 5 bases and 3 bases, there was a span of 21 bases. The CDR3 runs to 17 residues. The germline V gene encodes CDR1 SEHNR and CDR2 FQNEAQ (reference sequence). The CDR3 is CASSPRWGGRGTDTQYF. The DNA for the CDR3 is TGTGCCAGCAGCCCGCGTTGGGGGGGCCGAGGTACAGATACGCAGTATTTT.

The chain links TRBV19 to TRBJ2-7; no clear D. Germline V gene sequence: CDR1 LNHDA, CDR2 SQIVND (reference sequence). The CDR3 is 13 residues long. Deletions cut 4 bases from V and 2 bases from J, with 9 bases between. The DNA of the CDR3 is TGTGCCAGTAGTACCCGAATCACCTACGAGCAGTACTTC. Protein sequence: CASSTRITYEQYF.